A selection of T cell receptor beta chains follows, all from one sample in a study of blood T cell repertoires in COVID-19. The protocol was immunoSEQ multiplex PCR, while the TCRdb copy is restricted to in-frame clones and leaves out a portion. The sample includes 150,000 to 200,000 clones, approximately 80% of them seen just once. The sequencing input was PBMCs or T cells enriched from blood (not recorded which). Receptor source: a man aged 60 to 69 who had been exposed to COVID-19. Each CDR3 is given with its conserved first and last residue. The order of the fields is J gene, clone size, D gene, V gene, CDR3 protein, CDR3 DNA. The D gene is left open where the match is weak. For some rows the clone size is stated as once, few or many, or as a class when expanded; others skip it.

j_call: TRBJ2-1
clone_size: few
d_call: TRBD2
v_call: TRBV29-1
cdr3_aa: CSAWTSGRAEQFF
cdr3_nt: TGCAGCGCCTGGACTAGCGGGAGGGCTGAGCAGTTCTTC

j_call: TRBJ2-3
clone_size: .
d_call: .
v_call: TRBV5-4
cdr3_aa: CASSFYTPGLNTQYF
cdr3_nt: TGTGCCAGCAGCTTTTATACGCCGGGACTTAATACGCAGTATTTT

j_call: TRBJ2-1
clone_size: .
d_call: .
v_call: TRBV7-9
cdr3_aa: CASRPKRAGNEQFF
cdr3_nt: TGTGCCAGCAGACCAAAGCGGGCAGGCAATGAGCAGTTCTTC

j_call: TRBJ2-3
clone_size: once
d_call: TRBD2
v_call: TRBV9
cdr3_aa: CASSETSGWIERTDTQYF
cdr3_nt: TGTGCCAGCAGCGAGACTAGCGGCTGGATAGAACGCACAGATACGCAGTATTTT

j_call: TRBJ1-5
clone_size: .
d_call: .
v_call: TRBV19
cdr3_aa: CASSIVGGSQPQHF
cdr3_nt: TGTGCCAGTAGTATAGTCGGAGGATCTCAGCCCCAGCATTTT

j_call: TRBJ1-2
clone_size: .
d_call: TRBD1
v_call: TRBV14
cdr3_aa: CASSQDQLGQAGYTF
cdr3_nt: TGTGCCAGCAGCCAAGATCAACTGGGACAGGCGGGCTACACCTTC

j_call: TRBJ2-3
clone_size: .
d_call: .
v_call: TRBV6-5
cdr3_aa: CASSNGAGTQYF
cdr3_nt: TGTGCCAGCAGTAATGGGGCAGGAACGCAGTATTTT

j_call: TRBJ2-7
clone_size: .
d_call: .
v_call: TRBV20-1
cdr3_aa: CSASSSLSGGEQYF
cdr3_nt: TGCAGTGCTAGTAGTTCCCTCTCCGGAGGCGAGCAGTACTTC

j_call: TRBJ1-5
clone_size: .
d_call: TRBD1
v_call: TRBV2
cdr3_aa: CASSEVQGATGPQHF
cdr3_nt: TGTGCCAGCAGTGAAGTACAGGGGGCTACGGGGCCCCAGCATTTT

j_call: TRBJ2-7
clone_size: .
d_call: .
v_call: TRBV30
cdr3_aa: CAWIRQGSSYEQYF
cdr3_nt: TGTGCCTGGATCCGCCAGGGCAGCTCCTACGAGCAGTACTTC

j_call: TRBJ2-3
clone_size: .
d_call: TRBD2
v_call: TRBV6-2/TRBV6-3
cdr3_aa: CASSSRGREGLHTQYF
cdr3_nt: TGTGCCAGCAGTTCCCGCGGGCGGGAGGGCCTGCATACGCAGTATTTT

j_call: TRBJ1-5
clone_size: .
d_call: .
v_call: TRBV28
cdr3_aa: CASGPPVKAQHF
cdr3_nt: TGTGCCAGCGGGCCCCCGGTCAAGGCCCAGCATTTT

j_call: TRBJ2-1
clone_size: .
d_call: TRBD2
v_call: TRBV7-9
cdr3_aa: CASSTGTSGSALQFF
cdr3_nt: TGTGCCAGCAGCACTGGGACTAGCGGGAGTGCTTTGCAGTTCTTC

j_call: TRBJ2-7
clone_size: .
d_call: TRBD2
v_call: TRBV11-2
cdr3_aa: CASRLAGGVYEQYF
cdr3_nt: TGTGCCAGCAGACTAGCGGGAGGGGTGTACGAGCAGTACTTC

j_call: TRBJ2-5
clone_size: .
d_call: .
v_call: TRBV5-1
cdr3_aa: CASSLTTVQETQYF
cdr3_nt: TGCGCCAGCAGCCTAACGACAGTGCAAGAGACCCAGTACTTC

j_call: TRBJ2-7
clone_size: .
d_call: .
v_call: TRBV6-5
cdr3_aa: CASSPPGLPYEQYF
cdr3_nt: TGTGCCAGCAGTCCCCCGGGACTCCCCTACGAGCAGTACTTC

j_call: TRBJ1-5
clone_size: once
d_call: .
v_call: TRBV6-5
cdr3_aa: CASRGRDWQPQHF
cdr3_nt: TGTGCCAGCAGGGGAAGGGACTGGCAGCCCCAGCATTTT

j_call: TRBJ2-1
clone_size: .
d_call: TRBD2
v_call: TRBV20-1
cdr3_aa: CSASVLAGVGNEQFF
cdr3_nt: TGCAGTGCTAGTGTGCTCGCGGGAGTAGGCAATGAGCAGTTCTTC

j_call: TRBJ2-2
clone_size: once
d_call: TRBD1
v_call: TRBV3-1/TRBV3-2
cdr3_aa: CASSQRGQGVAGELFF
cdr3_nt: TGTGCCAGCAGCCAGAGAGGACAGGGGGTCGCCGGGGAGCTGTTTTTT

j_call: TRBJ1-5
clone_size: once
d_call: .
v_call: TRBV6-5
cdr3_aa: CASSYSAGYQPQHF
cdr3_nt: TGTGCCAGCAGTTACTCTGCCGGTTATCAGCCCCAGCATTTT

j_call: TRBJ2-3
clone_size: .
d_call: TRBD2
v_call: TRBV30
cdr3_aa: CAWSVGGSFDTQYF
cdr3_nt: TGTGCCTGGAGTGTCGGCGGGAGTTTTGATACGCAGTATTTT

j_call: TRBJ2-3
clone_size: few
d_call: .
v_call: TRBV24-1
cdr3_aa: CATSGDTRDTQYF
cdr3_nt: TGTGCCACCAGTGGGGACACTAGGGATACGCAGTATTTT

j_call: TRBJ2-5
clone_size: .
d_call: .
v_call: TRBV6-5
cdr3_aa: CASSPTGGAYETQYF
cdr3_nt: TGTGCCAGCAGCCCAACAGGGGGGGCATACGAGACCCAGTACTTC

j_call: TRBJ2-1
clone_size: .
d_call: .
v_call: TRBV6-5
cdr3_aa: CASSYQAQQFF
cdr3_nt: TGTGCCAGCAGTTACCAAGCCCAGCAGTTCTTC

j_call: TRBJ1-6
clone_size: once
d_call: .
v_call: TRBV12-3/TRBV12-4
cdr3_aa: CASSLARNSPLHF
cdr3_nt: TGTGCCAGCAGTTTGGCCAGAAATTCACCCCTCCACTTT

j_call: TRBJ1-2
clone_size: once
d_call: .
v_call: TRBV5-8
cdr3_aa: CASSLDNSRYGYTF
cdr3_nt: TGTGCCAGCAGCTTGGACAACAGTCGCTATGGCTACACCTTC

j_call: TRBJ1-4
clone_size: .
d_call: .
v_call: TRBV2
cdr3_aa: CASSVFPGGGEKLFF
cdr3_nt: TGTGCCAGCAGTGTTTTTCCGGGGGGCGGTGAAAAACTGTTTTTT

j_call: TRBJ1-2
clone_size: once
d_call: .
v_call: TRBV30
cdr3_aa: CAWSVLRQTQVGKGYTF
cdr3_nt: TGTGCCTGGAGTGTACTGCGGCAGACTCAGGTCGGGAAAGGCTACACCTTC

j_call: TRBJ2-2
clone_size: .
d_call: TRBD2
v_call: TRBV27
cdr3_aa: CASSYQREGRRAGELFF
cdr3_nt: TGTGCCAGCAGTTATCAGCGGGAGGGCCGTAGGGCCGGGGAGCTGTTTTTT

j_call: TRBJ2-5
clone_size: .
d_call: .
v_call: TRBV9
cdr3_aa: CASSKTGTSGETQYF
cdr3_nt: TGTGCCAGCAGCAAAACCGGGACAAGCGGAGAGACCCAGTACTTC

j_call: TRBJ2-7
clone_size: few
d_call: TRBD1
v_call: TRBV30
cdr3_aa: CAWSFRSDRGGYEQYF
cdr3_nt: TGTGCCTGGAGTTTTCGTTCGGACAGGGGGGGCTACGAGCAGTACTTC

j_call: TRBJ2-3
clone_size: .
d_call: TRBD1
v_call: TRBV5-1
cdr3_aa: CASQRFSTGHTSTDTQYF
cdr3_nt: TGCGCCAGCCAACGTTTCTCGACAGGGCATACTAGCACAGATACGCAGTATTTT

j_call: TRBJ2-2
clone_size: .
d_call: .
v_call: TRBV7-8
cdr3_aa: CASSLSSRGNTGELFF
cdr3_nt: TGTGCCAGCAGCTTAAGTTCCAGGGGGAACACCGGGGAGCTGTTTTTT

j_call: TRBJ1-3
clone_size: .
d_call: .
v_call: TRBV9
cdr3_aa: CASSVGSSGNTIYF
cdr3_nt: TGTGCCAGCAGCGTAGGCAGCTCTGGAAACACCATATATTTT

j_call: TRBJ2-2
clone_size: .
d_call: TRBD2
v_call: TRBV27
cdr3_aa: CASSFRTSGTGELFF
cdr3_nt: TGTGCCAGCAGTTTTCGGACTAGCGGGACCGGGGAGCTGTTTTTT

j_call: TRBJ2-7
clone_size: .
d_call: TRBD2
v_call: TRBV5-1
cdr3_aa: CASSLAPGGGYYEQYF
cdr3_nt: TGCGCCAGCAGCTTGGCCCCCGGGGGGGGGTACTACGAGCAGTACTTC

j_call: TRBJ1-1
clone_size: .
d_call: .
v_call: TRBV24-1
cdr3_aa: CATSEGGGFEAFF
cdr3_nt: TGTGCCACCAGTGAGGGGGGGGGATTTGAAGCTTTCTTT

j_call: TRBJ2-3
clone_size: .
d_call: TRBD2
v_call: TRBV11-2
cdr3_aa: CASSFDGTSGNTDTQYF
cdr3_nt: TGTGCCAGCAGCTTCGACGGGACTAGCGGAAACACAGATACGCAGTATTTT

j_call: TRBJ1-5
clone_size: .
d_call: .
v_call: TRBV2
cdr3_aa: CASIGETNQPQHF
cdr3_nt: TGTGCCTCGATCGGAGAGACCAATCAGCCCCAGCATTTT

j_call: TRBJ2-7
clone_size: .
d_call: .
v_call: TRBV6-5
cdr3_aa: CASIKGLYEQYF
cdr3_nt: TGTGCCAGCATTAAGGGGCTGTACGAGCAGTACTTC

j_call: TRBJ2-2
clone_size: once
d_call: .
v_call: TRBV7-3
cdr3_aa: CASRSPTGNTGELFF
cdr3_nt: TGTGCCAGCAGGTCCCCGACAGGGAACACCGGGGAGCTGTTTTTT

j_call: TRBJ1-1
clone_size: .
d_call: .
v_call: TRBV3-1/TRBV3-2
cdr3_aa: CASSLAGEAFF
cdr3_nt: TGTGCCAGCAGCCTGGCGGGTGAAGCTTTCTTT

j_call: TRBJ1-5
clone_size: .
d_call: TRBD1
v_call: TRBV19
cdr3_aa: CASSIGGGSRSNQPQHF
cdr3_nt: TGTGCCAGTAGTATAGGAGGGGGCAGCCGTAGCAATCAGCCCCAGCATTTT

j_call: TRBJ1-1
clone_size: .
d_call: .
v_call: TRBV12-3/TRBV12-4
cdr3_aa: CASSSRMNTEAFF
cdr3_nt: TGTGCCAGCAGCTCGAGAATGAACACTGAAGCTTTCTTT

j_call: TRBJ1-4
clone_size: .
d_call: .
v_call: TRBV19
cdr3_aa: CASSSWGTTTNEKLFF
cdr3_nt: TGTGCCAGTAGTTCTTGGGGGACAACAACTAATGAAAAACTGTTTTTT